The next 9 T cell receptor beta chains were all read from a single sample in a study of T-cell reconstitution after alpha-beta-depleted transplantation in children. Unique molecular identifiers were used to barcode this TCRbeta library. Each CDR3 protein gets one entry after TCRdb re-called the PCR reads with MiXCR. There are approximately 520,000 distinct CDR3 sequences in the sample; 9.5% to 12% occur only once, and about 14% lies in the top ten. Sequences were derived from PBMCs, mostly from graft donor cells, sampled 180 days after TCRalphabeta/CD19-depleted stem cell transplant. The source is a female patient younger than 10 who had a stem cell transplant for aplastic anemia, so the T cells may come from the graft donor.

This clonotype was seen at least ten times. The junction shows a germline mismatch at one end, possibly a read error. The chain employs TRBV12-3 or TRBV12-4 and TRBJ2-1; TRBD1 matches at 8 bases. CDR3 length: 15 amino acids. The CDR3 region is CASSSGTGPYNEQFF. The CDR3 region has the DNA TGCGCCAGCAGTTCCGGGACAGGTCCTTACAATGAGCAGTTCTTC.

This clonotype was detected ten times or more. The V gene is TRBV12-3 or TRBV12-4, the J gene TRBJ1-1; D ambiguous. The CDR3 covers 13 residues. The V end lost 6 bases, the J end lost 1 base, and 9 bases lay between the germline ends. Written as DNA, the CDR3 is TGTGCCAGCAGACCCGGTTGGAACACTGAAGCTTTCTTT. Protein sequence: CASRPGWNTEAFF.

This clonotype showed up many times. The gene calls are TRBV5-1 and TRBJ1-1; 10 nucleotides align to TRBD1. J lost 3 bases, V lost 4 bases, and 3 bases had no gene match. CDR1 and CDR2 from the germline V gene are SGHRS and YFSETQ. The CDR3 is made up of 14 amino acids. The CDR3 region has the DNA TGCGCCAGCAGCGGGGGACAGGGGCACACTGAAGCTTTCTTT. Its translation is CASSGGQGHTEAFF.

This clonotype was seen ten or more times. V gene TRBV5-6 combines with J gene TRBJ1-1; D gene ambiguous. Germline CDR1 and CDR2: SGHDT and YYEEEE. Trimming took off 0 bases at V and 0 bases at J, with 15 bases between the two ends. CDR3 size: 17 residues. CDR3 coding DNA: TGTGCCAGCAGCTTGGAGCGTGAACGGCCTATGAACACTGAAGCTTTCTTT. As protein: CASSLERERPMNTEAFF.

In this sample, this clonotype turned up a few times. The chain links TRBV7-8 to TRBJ1-1; D unresolved. V was pared by 5 bases and J by 10 bases, with 17 bases between. Germline values: CDR1 SGHVS, CDR2 FQNEAQ. The CDR3 has 13 amino acids. CDR3 DNA: TGTGCCAGCAGCCCCCCTGCCTCAGGTGGAGCTTTCTTT. Its translation is CASSPPASGGAFF.

The chain joins TRBV28 to TRBJ2-3; 8 bases map to TRBD1. V lost 7 bases and J lost 8; bases outside the gene matches: 5. Germline V gives CDR1 MDHEN, CDR2 SYDVKM. This CDR3 region has 12 residues. Here the CDR3 reads CASTQGAGTQYF. As DNA, the CDR3 is TGTGCCAGCACCCAGGGGGCTGGTACGCAGTATTTT.

This chain connects TRBV15 to TRBJ2-1, with D possibly matching TRBD2 (6 bases). Germline V CDR1 and CDR2: LNHNV, YYDKDF (reference sequence). This CDR3 comprises 11 residues. Trimming cost V 5 bases and J 13 bases, with 12 bases left between them. The CDR3, as DNA: TGTGCCACCAGCTCCCGGGACTCCCAGTTCTTC. This translates into CATSSRDSQFF.

At least ten counts were recorded for this clonotype. The rearrangement joins TRBV28 to TRBJ1-2; possibly TRBD1 for D (6 bases). Trimming removed 4 bases at V and 4 bases at J, with 7 bases between. Germline V gives CDR1 MDHEN, CDR2 SYDVKM. The CDR3 consists of 12 residues. In nucleotides, the CDR3 is TGTGCCAGCAGTTCACAGGGCTATGGCTACACCTTC. Encoded protein: CASSSQGYGYTF.

The chain couples TRBV7-2 to TRBJ2-1, with a possible D match to TRBD2 (6 bases). CDR3 length: 15 residues. V was cut by 2 bases and J by 1 base, with 9 bases left in between. Germline CDR1 SGHTA, CDR2 FQGNSA. This CDR3 reads CASSLLRESYNEQFF. CDR3 nucleotide sequence: TGTGCCAGCAGCTTATTACGGGAGTCCTACAATGAGCAGTTCTTC.